This TCR beta chain was found in a study of cytomegalovirus exposure and HLA in healthy donors (dated by TCRdb to the late 2010s). About the study as a whole: According to an earlier analysis of a few hundred of the donors, about 179 million T cells yielded some 120 million unique TCR beta sequences and roughly 280 Gb of sequence data. An early release covering around 630 HLA-typed donors comprised about 300 gigabases of sequencing data and tens of millions of unique TCR sequences. Among the approximately 420 genotyped donors, more than 70% belonged to the genetic ancestry cluster associated with self-reported Caucasian donors. The aim of the study was to test whether cataloging public T cell receptors could identify signatures of past pathogen exposure. The study used immunosequencing to profile the T cell repertoires of hundreds of subjects and linked those repertoires to cytomegalovirus serostatus. Along with the approximately 620-subject first cohort, a separate validation cohort of over a hundred different subjects was used. The study combined high-throughput TCR immunosequencing, statistical association of individual TCRs with disease status, and machine learning to predict cytomegalovirus infection status. In a later analysis, previously published TCR beta repertoires from about 670 donors were re-analyzed and high-resolution HLA genotyping was added so that TCR occurrence patterns could be studied. In the later analysis, no new phenotypic data were used to find candidate immune exposures; instead, reliance was placed on TCR beta sequences and their occurrence across donors. To decide whether each TCR beta V gene segment behaved as functional or pseudogenic, an earlier analysis of some 540 of the donors relied on high-throughput TCR beta sequencing. Donor age, sex, ethnicity and CMV serostatus were collected together with the repertoire data. Genome-wide SNP genotypes for about 55% of the 666 donors were used in a later genetic analysis, which treated that subset as a discovery cohort. All discovery cohort repertoires had been generated using a single sequencing platform. HLA typing covered class I and class II loci at four-digit resolution. Typing coverage differed by locus: A, B, C, DRB1 and DQB1 were typed in about 620-640 donors, DQA1 in 500 to 550, DPA1 in approximately 610, and DPB1 in 400 to 490. Roughly 5 DR-DQ haplotypes were treated as single units for association and clustering because of strong linkage in the cohort. Among 398 genotyped donors of the cohort, an average of roughly 230,000 unique TCR beta nucleotide sequences was sequenced per donor, of which about 20% were non-productive.

The cohort was made up of 650 to 700 healthy bone marrow donors. Cohort members were all nominally healthy when sampled, although unrecorded immune exposures were likely present. The donor was CMV seropositive and was included in the group of 270 or so seropositive cohort members. Every donor gave a peripheral blood sample, and the peripheral blood mononuclear cells from that sample were used for TCR beta sequencing. Genomic DNA was extracted from the blood cell samples with the Qiagen DNeasy Blood Extraction Kit. V drops 4 bases and J drops 4 bases, leaving 9 bases in between. There are 13 amino acids in the CDR3, from cysteine to phenylalanine inclusive. The retained sequence is limited to the CDR3, 39 bases, with the frame set at the first base. Looking up the germline V gene yields CDR1 MGHDK and CDR2 SYGVNS. To note about this clone: What this receptor recognizes is not known. Nothing much larger sits one base from this clone, and base qualities are not available.

Library prep was done by the immunoSEQ multiplex PCR assay. The multiplex PCR relied on a mix of 60 forward primers for TCR Vbeta segments and 13 reverse primers for TCR Jbeta segments. The CDR3 region of rearranged TCR beta genes was amplified from genomic DNA by a multiplex PCR assay. The Illumina HiSeq System was used to sequence the amplified TCR beta libraries as 87-base-pair reads. On the study's bioinformatics: A later analysis counted about 82 million unique TCR beta chains across the 666 repertoires, and around 12 million of these chains were shared by at least two donors. Raw reads were error-corrected and collapsed into unique sequences by a nearest-neighbor algorithm in which closely related sequences were merged to remove PCR and sequencing errors. Alignment of CDR3 sequences to IMGT reference sequences was used to assign V, D and J gene segments. Each retained sequence needed at least a six-nucleotide match to both a V gene segment and a J gene segment. A rearrangement was called productive if the CDR3 had no stop codons and remained in frame with V and J, and every other rearrangement was called non-productive. Following IMGT convention, CDR3 was defined as the stretch from the second conserved V-encoded cysteine to the conserved J-encoded phenylalanine. Sequences without an unambiguous match to a single V gene segment were excluded from the earlier analysis of approximately 600 of the donors. In an earlier analysis of about 590 of the donors, a V segment was called functional when productive rearrangements were above 56.7%, and segregating when the standard deviation between donors exceeded 5%. A statistical classification framework was built to diagnose cytomegalovirus status from the catalog of TCR beta chain sequences. In a later analysis, TCR nucleotide sequences were compared against IMGT/GENE-DB human TR gene sequences so that V and J genes could be assigned. The TCRdist pipeline was used in a later analysis to assign CDR3 sequences and most-parsimonious VDJ recombination scenarios. In a later analysis, every TCR beta chain was defined by the combination of its CDR3 amino acid sequence and its V-gene family, and reads without a unique V-gene family were dropped. To address suspected cross-contamination and a sequencing artifact, a later analysis removed 592 highly shared, low-generation-probability nucleotide sequences. For each public chain, a later analysis derived a clonal expansion index from normalized ranks of inferred template counts within each repertoire. In a later analysis, generation probabilities were computed with a VDJ recombination model fitted to out-of-frame rearrangements, and the resulting probabilities were checked against IGoR. In a later analysis, hypergeometric tests were used to score TCR-TCR, TCR-HLA and TCR-CMV co-occurrence, with a repertoire-size bias correction applied to TCR pairs. A later analysis estimated false discovery rates by permuting HLA or CMV assignments 20 times. In a later analysis, co-occurring TCRs were grouped using DBSCAN, and TCRdist sequence similarity was added for clustering within HLA-allele-positive subsets. For co-occurrence clustering, repertoires with fewer than 30,000 or more than 120,000 public chains were excluded, along with four to six repertoires with anomalous nucleotide sharing. TCRdb took this table from immuneACCESS and kept in-frame rearrangements with V and J called. Such tables lack part of the clones; where checked against another copy, unresolved V genes explain under half of the gap, and the rest is unexplained. Clonal size and the V and J genes are those of that table, whereas D and trimming came from the DNA. This sample lists 150,000 to 200,000 clones; 10% to 15% were detected once. The top ten hold 7.8% of the sample.

General study outcomes and caveats: A later genetic analysis reported fewer N-insertions in productive TCRs among donors in an Asian-associated ancestry cluster than the roughly 700-donor mean. When HLA alleles, especially DR and DQ, strongly co-occurred, attributing TCR associations to individual alleles was difficult. In a later analysis, several top co-occurrence clusters were reported to appear linked to parvovirus B19, influenza, CMV and Epstein-Barr virus. A later analysis found that most CMV-associated TCR beta chains appeared HLA-restricted, with HLA associations seemingly driven largely by CMV exposure. For the cohort, immune exposure information was limited to CMV serostatus. Because HLA typing was missing for some donors at each locus, association tests included only the typed subset. Correlated functional status among segregating V segments might be attributable to linkage disequilibrium, but an unknown experimental factor could not be ruled out. Because counts were too low, about 15 rarely observed V segments, including chromosome 9 orphons, were left out of the earlier analysis of a few hundred of the donors. Some IMGT-functional V segments, including TRBV6-2 and TRBV6-3, could not be told apart with the 87-base-pair reads, so those segments were excluded. According to the authors, the approach could potentially be generalized to other disease states and immunological phenotypes. Most TCR sequences were observed very rarely across donors, whereas some public TCRs were present in many individuals. A group of highly shared sequence variants was considered likely to be a technical artifact of the sequencing pipeline. The classifier was reported to diagnose cytomegalovirus status with high specificity and sensitivity in both the original cohort and the validation cohort. A further reported finding was that TCR beta sequences accurately predicted the HLA-A and HLA-B alleles for most subjects in the first cohort. The presence/absence analyses assumed that sequencing depth was roughly uniform across donors, and that assumption may not be true. Three of the identified cytomegalovirus-associated TCR beta chains were confirmed in vitro to be specific for cytomegalovirus antigens. In a later analysis, the rate of TCR association differed among HLA loci, with DRB1 alleles having the most associated TCRs and HLA-C alleles having the fewest. Only TCR beta chains were sequenced in this cohort, and the absence of alpha or paired-chain data limited detectable features. The study gave a list of 150 to 200 TCR beta chains associated with cytomegalovirus. A later analysis found that HLA-associated TCR beta chains were more clonally expanded and had lower generation probabilities than equally common non-associated chains. Specific HLA alleles were associated with some 15,000 TCR beta sequences at a false discovery rate of 0.05 in a later analysis. In a later genetic analysis, a missense DCLRE1C variant was associated with V-gene and J-gene trimming of TCR beta chains, and the association was replicated in an independent cohort. Broadly in line with IMGT annotations, most TCR beta V segments showed up in productive rearrangements about 87% or about 30% of the time in an earlier analysis of approximately 640 of the donors.

The sequence derives from a man in his forties or fifties in good health and CMV-seropositive. The chain links TRBV25-1 with TRBJ2-3; the D gene is possibly TRBD2, with 5 bases matching. The specimen was PBMCs. The CDR3 sequence is CASSVAGPDTQYF. In nucleotide form, the sequence is TGTGCCAGCAGTGTGGCGGGCCCAGATACGCAGTATTTT.